Presented here are 12 T cell receptor beta chains from one specimen sequenced in a study of T cell repertoires in aging, cancer and after chemotherapy (dated by TCRdb to the late 2010s). Sequencing took place on an Illumina MiSeq. Rearranged TRB sequences spanning V, D and J segments were amplified by multiplex touch-down PCR using a mixed TRB-A/B primer pool. TCRdb itself trimmed the public reads at Q25 with fastp, ran MiXCR and retained productive beta chains. Rows matching on CDR3 protein sequence are summarized as one entry with the most common DNA and genes. Counted in this sample were about 5,200 distinct CDR3 sequences; approximately 28% of them appeared once. More than 5% of the sample lies in the top ten. TCR beta rearrangements were amplified from genomic DNA isolated from peripheral blood, not from sorted cells or RNA. Sequenced input: blood. Receptor source: a human donor in good health.

The chain employs TRBV6-1 and TRBJ1-2; TRBD1 agrees at 11 bases. CDR1 and CDR2 (germline): MNHNS, SASEGT. This CDR3 contains 15 residues. Losses at the gene ends were 7 bases for V and 8 bases for J; bases not matched to a gene: 12. Here the CDR3 reads CASNPGQGVPRGYTF. CDR3 sequence (DNA): TGTGCCAGCAACCCGGGACAGGGGGTTCCTCGGGGCTACACCTTC.

The V and J genes are TRBV27 and TRBJ1-2; D possibly corresponds to TRBD1 (6 bases). The V end was cut by 5 bases, the J end by 0 bases, with 25 bases between. The germline V gene encodes CDR1 MNHEY and CDR2 SMNVEV (reference sequence). The length of the CDR3 is 19 residues. CDR3 in DNA: TGTGCCAGCAGTCGGGAGGGGGGGTCATCTGGTGGGGCTAACTATGGCTACACCTTC. Protein: CASSREGGSSGGANYGYTF.

The chain joins TRBV27 to TRBJ2-4; tentative D call: TRBD1 (6 bases). V was shortened by 6 bases and J by 4 bases, with 13 bases between the two germline ends. The CDR3 runs to 14 residues. The germline V gene encodes CDR1 MNHEY and CDR2 SMNVEV (reference sequence). The CDR3 DNA reads as TGTGCCAGCAGCTTCGGTCAGGGGAAAAACATTCAGTACTTC. It translates to CASSFGQGKNIQYF.

This clonotype is large by share. The J gene is TRBJ2-1, the V gene TRBV11-1; D is possibly TRBD1 or TRBD2 (5 bases each). Trimming cost V 5 bases and J 0 bases, with 17 bases left between them. CDR1 and CDR2 from the germline V gene are SGHAT and FQDESV (reference sequence). The CDR3 extends over 17 amino acids. Here the CDR3 DNA reads TGTGCCAGCAGCAGGCAGGGAGTAACGAGCTCCTACAATGAGCAGTTCTTC. It codes for CASSRQGVTSSYNEQFF.

Points on this clonotype: A much larger clone differs from this one at a single base, so this may be a read error. V usage is TRBV6-5 and J usage is TRBJ2-7; either TRBD1 or TRBD2 may supply D (5 bases each). Per the germline V gene, CDR1 is MNHEY and CDR2 is SVGAGI. V was pared by 1 base and J by 3 bases, with 28 bases between. The CDR3 loop spans 20 amino acids. The CDR3 here is CASSYFPPRGRDHTIYEQYF. In DNA form, the CDR3 reads TGTGCCAGCAGTTACTTTCCCCCTCGGGGAAGGGACCACACGATCTACGAGCAGTACTTC.

The CDR3 bases are TGTGCCAGCAGCGACAGGAACACCGGGGAGCTGTTTTTT. Protein: CASSDRNTGELFF. The chain is built from TRBV7-9 and TRBJ2-2, with D possibly TRBD1 on 5 matching bases. Germline values: CDR1 SEHNR, CDR2 FQNEAQ (reference sequence). V was clipped by 5 bases and J by 1 base, with 5 bases between them. The CDR3 extends over 13 amino acids.

In its sample, this clonotype was seen a few times. The V call is TRBV18, the J call TRBJ1-3; no firm D call. CDR1 KGHSH and CDR2 LQKENI come from the germline V gene. Trimming took off 2 bases at V and 0 bases at J, with 8 bases between the two ends. The CDR3 length is 15 residues. CDR3 protein: CASSPSMSSGNTIYF. The DNA for the CDR3 is TGTGCCAGCTCACCATCGATGAGCTCTGGAAACACCATATATTTT.

In its sample, this clonotype is large. This chain uses TRBV29-1 with TRBJ2-6, with a possible D match to TRBD2 (5 bases). V lost 4 bases and J 2 bases, leaving 6 bases between the germline ends. The germline gives CDR1 SQVTM, CDR2 ANQGSEA. This CDR3 is built from 13 residues. The CDR3, as DNA: TGCAGCGTTGGGACTGCTGGGGCCAACGTCCTGACTTTC. It specifies CSVGTAGANVLTF.

The chain employs TRBV27 and TRBJ1-3; D uncertain. The CDR3 has 14 amino acids. Trimming took off 6 bases at V and 3 bases at J, with 12 bases between the two ends. Germline V gene sequence: CDR1 MNHEY, CDR2 SMNVEV (reference sequence). CDR3 bases: TGTGCCAGCAGCCCCCTTATGTATGGAAACACCATATATTTT. It is translated as CASSPLMYGNTIYF.

Concerning this clonotype: A much larger clone sits a single nucleotide away, making a read error possible. This rearrangement joins TRBV19 to TRBJ2-1; a possible D gene is TRBD2 (6 bases). Between the trimmed V and J ends, which lost 4 bases and 10 bases, there was a span of 20 bases. CDR1 and CDR2 from the germline V gene are LNHDA and SQIVND (reference sequence). The CDR3 contains 15 residues. In DNA, the CDR3 is TGTGCCAGTAGTACCCCTTCCGGGGACTCCTACGAGCAGTTCTTC. Its translation is CASSTPSGDSYEQFF.

This chain connects TRBV5-1 to TRBJ2-1, with D hard to call. CDR1 is SGHRS and CDR2 is YFSETQ in the germline V gene. Trimming shortened V by 7 bases and J by 0 bases, and 11 bases separated the two germline ends. CDR3 size: 14 residues. This CDR3 is CASVDQSSYNEQFF. For the CDR3, the DNA is TGCGCCAGCGTGGACCAGAGCTCCTACAATGAGCAGTTCTTC.

This clonotype rates as medium-sized. The V and J genes are TRBV6-6 and TRBJ2-1; D unclear. Germline V gives CDR1 MNHNY, CDR2 SVGAGI (reference sequence). This CDR3 is built from 14 residues. V lost 0 bases and J 4 bases, leaving 7 bases between the germline ends. For the CDR3, the DNA is TGTGCCAGCAGTTACTCACGGGTGTACAATGAGCAGTTCTTC. Translating it yields CASSYSRVYNEQFF.